This is a list of T cell receptor beta chains from one sample in a study of blood T cell repertoires in COVID-19. This table comes from immunoSEQ multiplex PCR, and its TCRdb copy is limited to in-frame clones, with some not included. The profile shows tens of thousands of clones, approximately 85% of them singletons. Sequencing was carried out using peripheral blood. The receptor set was obtained from a middle-aged man with acute or convalescent COVID-19. The CDR3 runs from the conserved cysteine through the conserved F or W. The D gene is left open where the match is weak. Expanded clones get a size class; other rows say once, few or many, or leave the size out.

size	V	J	D	CDR3	DNA
NA	TRBV19	TRBJ1-2	TRBD1	CASSPGGYGYTF	TGTGCCAGTAGTCCAGGGGGCTATGGCTACACCTTC
NA	TRBV7-2	TRBJ2-5	TRBD1	CASSKGGQGTQYF	TGTGCCAGCAGCAAGGGGGGACAGGGAACCCAGTACTTC
once	TRBV12-3/TRBV12-4	TRBJ1-2	NA	CASNTGQSGYTF	TGTGCCAGCAATACGGGACAATCTGGCTACACCTTC
NA	TRBV3-1/TRBV3-2	TRBJ2-2	NA	CASSSGTSNTGELFF	TGTGCCAGCAGTTCCGGGACAAGCAACACCGGGGAGCTGTTTTTT
once	TRBV10-3	TRBJ2-2	TRBD2	CAISESAGGPGELFF	TGTGCCATCAGTGAGTCGGCGGGGGGGCCCGGGGAGCTGTTTTTT
NA	TRBV2	TRBJ2-3	TRBD1	CASSLTGGKDTQYF	TGTGCCAGCAGTTTGACAGGGGGAAAAGATACGCAGTATTTT
few	TRBV7-9	TRBJ2-6	TRBD1	CASRAGQGISLGANVLTF	TGTGCCAGCAGGGCCGGACAGGGTATATCTCTTGGGGCCAACGTCCTGACTTTC
once	TRBV27	TRBJ1-6	TRBD1	CASRGQGSSPLHF	TGTGCCAGCAGAGGACAGGGGAGCTCACCCCTCCACTTT
NA	TRBV4-1	TRBJ2-7	TRBD2	CASSQRNLAGSYEQYF	TGCGCCAGCAGCCAAAGAAATCTAGCGGGCTCCTACGAGCAGTACTTC
NA	TRBV5-1	TRBJ2-7	NA	CASSLGGRGSYEQYF	TGCGCCAGCAGCTTGGGGGGCAGGGGAAGCTACGAGCAGTACTTC
NA	TRBV6-6	TRBJ2-7	TRBD2	CASSYPGTSGSYEQYF	TGTGCCAGCAGTTACCCCGGGACTAGCGGCTCCTACGAGCAGTACTTC
NA	TRBV27	TRBJ2-5	TRBD1	CASSPFQGARETQYF	TGTGCCAGCAGCCCCTTTCAGGGGGCTAGGGAGACCCAGTACTTC
once	TRBV18	TRBJ1-1	NA	CASSLRGPMNTEAFF	TGTGCCAGCTCACTCAGGGGCCCCATGAACACTGAAGCTTTCTTT
NA	TRBV2	TRBJ2-7	NA	CASSESAVGTREQYF	TGTGCCAGCAGTGAATCCGCGGTGGGTACGCGGGAGCAGTACTTC
NA	TRBV11-2	TRBJ2-2	TRBD2	CASSLLVGRDTGELFF	TGTGCCAGCAGCTTACTGGTGGGGAGGGACACCGGGGAGCTGTTTTTT
NA	TRBV27	TRBJ2-7	NA	CASSPLGGDRTLVEQYF	TGTGCCAGCAGTCCCTTGGGGGGGGACAGGACCCTCGTCGAGCAGTACTTC
NA	TRBV5-1	TRBJ2-5	NA	CASSLVGRREETQYF	TGCGCCAGCAGCTTGGTGGGGCGGAGAGAAGAGACCCAGTACTTC
NA	TRBV27	TRBJ2-7	TRBD1	CASKTGGSYEQYF	TGTGCCAGCAAGACAGGGGGCTCTTACGAGCAGTACTTC
NA	TRBV30	TRBJ2-6	TRBD1	CAWTGGSGANVLTF	TGTGCCTGGACAGGGGGCTCTGGGGCCAACGTCCTGACTTTC
once	TRBV19	TRBJ2-2	TRBD2	CASTSGGAAGELFF	TGTGCCAGTACCAGCGGGGGGGCGGCCGGGGAGCTGTTTTTT
once	TRBV5-1	TRBJ1-1	TRBD1	CASSLATIRGKDTEAFF	TGCGCCAGCAGCTTGGCGACTATCAGGGGGAAGGACACTGAAGCTTTCTTT
NA	TRBV6-6	TRBJ2-5	TRBD2	CASSPGLAGDQETQYF	TGTGCCAGCAGCCCGGGACTAGCGGGGGACCAAGAGACCCAGTACTTC
NA	TRBV29-1	TRBJ1-4	TRBD1	CSVSGGIGEKLFF	TGCAGCGTATCAGGGGGTATAGGGGAAAAACTGTTTTTT
few	TRBV5-6	TRBJ1-6	TRBD1	CASSGDRESPLHF	TGTGCCAGCAGCGGGGACAGGGAGTCACCCCTCCACTTT
once	TRBV6-1	TRBJ1-6	TRBD1	CASSATFGQGVASPLHF	TGTGCCAGCAGTGCAACCTTCGGACAGGGTGTCGCTTCACCCCTCCACTTT
NA	TRBV7-7	TRBJ1-2	TRBD1	CASRWDRAISNYGYTF	TGTGCTAGCAGATGGGACAGGGCCATTTCTAACTATGGCTACACCTTC
NA	TRBV9	TRBJ2-7	TRBD2	CASSEGLAGPVYEQYF	TGTGCCAGCAGCGAGGGACTAGCGGGGCCGGTCTACGAGCAGTACTTC
NA	TRBV5-6	TRBJ1-4	TRBD1	CASSGGQGTTNEKLFF	TGTGCCAGCAGCGGCGGACAGGGCACGACTAATGAAAAACTGTTTTTT
once	TRBV11-2	TRBJ1-1	NA	CASSPVQGRITEAFF	TGTGCCAGCAGCCCAGTACAGGGAAGGATCACTGAAGCTTTCTTT
NA	TRBV18	TRBJ2-4	TRBD1	CASSPPGQGATKNIQYF	TGTGCCAGCTCACCACCCGGACAGGGGGCAACCAAAAACATTCAGTACTTC
NA	TRBV10-3	TRBJ2-7	TRBD1	CAISPGQSGSYEQYF	TGTGCCATCAGTCCGGGACAGAGTGGATCCTACGAGCAGTACTTC
NA	TRBV6-1	TRBJ1-2	TRBD1	CASTVTGDSYGYTF	TGTGCCAGCACTGTAACAGGGGACAGCTATGGCTACACCTTC
NA	TRBV10-1	TRBJ2-5	TRBD2	CASSKGLAAQETQYF	TGCGCCAGCAGTAAGGGACTAGCGGCCCAAGAGACCCAGTACTTC
once	TRBV30	TRBJ2-7	TRBD2	CAWATSGSYEQYF	TGTGCCTGGGCGACTAGCGGGAGCTACGAGCAGTACTTC
NA	TRBV18	TRBJ2-1	NA	CASSPIGGKEQFF	TGTGCCAGCTCACCCATCGGAGGGAAAGAGCAGTTCTTC
NA	TRBV6-5	TRBJ1-4	TRBD1	CASSSSGTVNEKLFF	TGTGCCAGCAGTTCCTCCGGGACAGTCAATGAAAAACTGTTTTTT
NA	TRBV5-1	TRBJ2-3	TRBD1	CASSRTGGENTQYF	TGCGCCAGCAGCCGGACAGGGGGGGAGAATACGCAGTATTTT
NA	TRBV11-2	TRBJ2-5	NA	CASSPAGSKTQYF	TGTGCCAGCAGCCCTGCGGGCAGTAAGACCCAGTACTTC
NA	TRBV9	TRBJ2-7	NA	CASSPGHPYEQYF	TGTGCCAGCAGCCCGGGACACCCCTACGAGCAGTACTTC
NA	TRBV13	TRBJ2-1	TRBD2	CASSSSGNSYNEQFF	TGTGCCAGCAGCTCCAGCGGGAACTCCTACAATGAGCAGTTCTTC
NA	TRBV9	TRBJ1-4	TRBD1	CASSHGSQGVGKLFF	TGTGCCAGCAGCCACGGGAGTCAGGGGGTCGGAAAACTGTTTTTT
NA	TRBV5-4	TRBJ2-2	NA	CASSSRVFTGELFF	TGTGCCAGCAGCTCCAGGGTTTTCACCGGGGAGCTGTTTTTT
NA	TRBV27	TRBJ2-3	TRBD1	CASSLNIPGQHFTDTQYF	TGTGCCAGCAGTTTAAACATTCCGGGACAGCACTTCACAGATACGCAGTATTTT